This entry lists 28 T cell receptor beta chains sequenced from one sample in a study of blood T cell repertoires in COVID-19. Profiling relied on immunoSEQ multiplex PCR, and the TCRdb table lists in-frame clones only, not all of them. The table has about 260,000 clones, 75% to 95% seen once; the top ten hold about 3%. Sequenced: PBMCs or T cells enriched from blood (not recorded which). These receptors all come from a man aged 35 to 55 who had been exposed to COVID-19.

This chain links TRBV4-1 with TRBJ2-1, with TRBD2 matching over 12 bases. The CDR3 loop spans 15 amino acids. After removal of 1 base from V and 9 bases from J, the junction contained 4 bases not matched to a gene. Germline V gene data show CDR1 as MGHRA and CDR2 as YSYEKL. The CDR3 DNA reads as TGCGCCAGCAGCCAAGCTAGCGGGAGGGCAGTTGAGCAGTTCTTC. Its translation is CASSQASGRAVEQFF.

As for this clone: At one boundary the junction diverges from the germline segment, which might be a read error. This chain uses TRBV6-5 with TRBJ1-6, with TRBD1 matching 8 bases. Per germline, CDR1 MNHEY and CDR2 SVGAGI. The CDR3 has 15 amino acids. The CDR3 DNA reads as TGTGCCAGCATGCGGGGACAGGCCTACAATTCACCCCTCCACTTT. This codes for CASMRGQAYNSPLHF.

The CDR3 protein is CASTTSVSREAFF. The CDR3 DNA reads as TGTGCCAGTACCACTTCTGTTAGCCGTGAAGCTTTCTTT. The chain joins TRBV19 to TRBJ1-1; no definite D call. CDR1 and CDR2 (germline): LNHDA, SQIVND (reference sequence). There are 13 residues in the CDR3. V lost 7 bases, J lost 7 bases, and 16 bases lay in between.

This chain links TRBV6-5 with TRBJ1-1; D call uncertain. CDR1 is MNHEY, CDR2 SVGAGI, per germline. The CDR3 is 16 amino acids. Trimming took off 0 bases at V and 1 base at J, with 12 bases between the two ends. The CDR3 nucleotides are TGTGCCAGCAGTTACTCCCTAAATAAGCCGAACACTGAAGCTTTCTTT. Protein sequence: CASSYSLNKPNTEAFF.

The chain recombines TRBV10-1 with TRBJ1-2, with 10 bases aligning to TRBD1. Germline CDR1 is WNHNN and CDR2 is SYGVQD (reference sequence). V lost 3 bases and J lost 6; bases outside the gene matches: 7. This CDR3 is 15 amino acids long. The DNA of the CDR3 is TGCGCCAGCAGTGACTCTGGACAGGGGGAACATGGCTACACCTTC. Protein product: CASSDSGQGEHGYTF.

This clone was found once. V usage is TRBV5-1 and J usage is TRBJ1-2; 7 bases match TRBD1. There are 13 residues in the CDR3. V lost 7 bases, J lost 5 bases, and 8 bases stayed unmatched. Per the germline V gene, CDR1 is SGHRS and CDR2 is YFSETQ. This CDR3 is CASATGMEYGYTF. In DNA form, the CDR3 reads TGCGCCAGCGCGACAGGGATGGAATATGGCTACACCTTC.

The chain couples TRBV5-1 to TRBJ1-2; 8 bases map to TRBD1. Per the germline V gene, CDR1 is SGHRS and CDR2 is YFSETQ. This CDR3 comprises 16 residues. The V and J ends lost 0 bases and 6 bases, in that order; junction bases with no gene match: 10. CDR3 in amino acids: CASSLEARTGSNGYTF. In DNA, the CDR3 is TGCGCCAGCAGCTTGGAGGCTAGGACAGGGAGCAATGGCTACACCTTC.

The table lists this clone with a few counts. The CDR3 DNA sequence: TGTGCCAGCAGTATGAGACAGAATGAAAAACTGTTTTTT. Amino acids: CASSMRQNEKLFF. This chain uses TRBV27 with TRBJ1-4; possible D gene TRBD1, 5 bases. In germline, CDR1 is MNHEY, CDR2 SMNVEV (reference sequence). CDR3 size: 13 residues. V lost 5 bases and J lost 5, with 9 bases in between.

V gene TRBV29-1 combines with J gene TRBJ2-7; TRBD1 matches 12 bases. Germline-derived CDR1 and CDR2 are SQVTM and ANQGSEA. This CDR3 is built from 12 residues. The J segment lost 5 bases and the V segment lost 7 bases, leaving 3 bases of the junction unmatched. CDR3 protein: CSARDRGHEQYF. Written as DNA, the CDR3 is TGCAGCGCTCGGGACAGGGGGCACGAGCAGTACTTC.

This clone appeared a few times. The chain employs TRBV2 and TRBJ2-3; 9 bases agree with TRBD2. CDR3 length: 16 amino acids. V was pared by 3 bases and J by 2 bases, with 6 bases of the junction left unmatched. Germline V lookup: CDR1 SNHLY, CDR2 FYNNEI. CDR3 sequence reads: CASSEGLAGYTDTQYF. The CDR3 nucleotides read TGTGCCAGCAGTGAGGGCCTAGCGGGATACACAGATACGCAGTATTTT.

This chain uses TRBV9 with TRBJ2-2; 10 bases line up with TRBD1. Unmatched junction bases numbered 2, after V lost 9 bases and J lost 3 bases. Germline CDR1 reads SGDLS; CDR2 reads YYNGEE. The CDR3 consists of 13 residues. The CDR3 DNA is TGTGCCACCGGACAGGGGGACACCGGGGAGCTGTTTTTT. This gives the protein CATGQGDTGELFF.

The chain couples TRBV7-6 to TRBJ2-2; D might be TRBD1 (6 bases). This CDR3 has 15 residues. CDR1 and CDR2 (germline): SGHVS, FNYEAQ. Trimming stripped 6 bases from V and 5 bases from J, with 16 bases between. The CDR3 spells CASSQARGRTGELFF. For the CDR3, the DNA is TGTGCCAGCAGTCAAGCCAGGGGTCGGACCGGGGAGCTGTTTTTT. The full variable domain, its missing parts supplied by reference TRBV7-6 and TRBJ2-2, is GAGVSQSPRYKVTKRGQDVALRCDPISGHVSLYWYRQALGQGPEFLTYFNYEAQQDKSGLPNDRFSAERPEGSISTLTIQRTEQRDSAMYRCASSQARGRTGELFFGEGSRLTVL.

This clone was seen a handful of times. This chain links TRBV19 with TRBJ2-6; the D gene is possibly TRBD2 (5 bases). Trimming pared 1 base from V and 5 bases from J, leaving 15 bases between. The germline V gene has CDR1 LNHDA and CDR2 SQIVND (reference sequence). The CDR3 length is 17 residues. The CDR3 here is CASSIGLGRSRANVLTF. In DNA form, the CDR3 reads TGTGCCAGTAGTATAGGTTTAGGGAGATCCAGGGCCAACGTCCTGACTTTC.

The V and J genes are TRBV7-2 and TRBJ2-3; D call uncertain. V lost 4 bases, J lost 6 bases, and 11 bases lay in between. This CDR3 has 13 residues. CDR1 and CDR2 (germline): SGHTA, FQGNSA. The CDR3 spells CASSYPQQDTQYF. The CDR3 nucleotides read TGTGCCAGCAGCTACCCCCAACAGGATACGCAGTATTTT.

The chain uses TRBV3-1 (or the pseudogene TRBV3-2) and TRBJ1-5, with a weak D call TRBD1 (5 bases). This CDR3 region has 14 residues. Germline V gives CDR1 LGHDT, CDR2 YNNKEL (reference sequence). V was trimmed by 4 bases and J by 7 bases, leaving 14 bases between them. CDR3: CASSPMGSGQPQHF. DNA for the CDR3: TGTGCCAGCAGCCCCATGGGGTCAGGGCAGCCCCAGCATTTT.

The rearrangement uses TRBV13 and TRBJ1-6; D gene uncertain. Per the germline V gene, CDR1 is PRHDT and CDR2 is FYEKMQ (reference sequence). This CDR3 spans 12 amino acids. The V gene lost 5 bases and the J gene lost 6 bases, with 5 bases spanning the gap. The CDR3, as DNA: TGTGCCAGCAGCCGGGTTAATTCACCCCTCCACTTT. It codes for CASSRVNSPLHF.

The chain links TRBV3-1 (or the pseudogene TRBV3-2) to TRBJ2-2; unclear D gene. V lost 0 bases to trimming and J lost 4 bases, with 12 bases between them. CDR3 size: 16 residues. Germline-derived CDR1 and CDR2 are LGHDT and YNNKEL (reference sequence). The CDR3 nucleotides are TGTGCCAGCAGCCAAGAATTGGGTAGGAGCACCGGGGAGCTGTTTTTT. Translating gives CASSQELGRSTGELFF.

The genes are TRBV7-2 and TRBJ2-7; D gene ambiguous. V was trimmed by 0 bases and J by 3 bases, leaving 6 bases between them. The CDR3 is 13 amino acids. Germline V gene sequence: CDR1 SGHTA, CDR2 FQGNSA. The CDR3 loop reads CASSLAEDYEQYF. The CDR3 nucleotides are TGTGCCAGCAGCTTAGCCGAGGACTACGAGCAGTACTTC.

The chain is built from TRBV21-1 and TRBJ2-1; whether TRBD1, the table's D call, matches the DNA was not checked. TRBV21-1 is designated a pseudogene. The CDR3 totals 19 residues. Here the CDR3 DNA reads TGTGCCAGCAGCAAGGGGACAGGGATCCTTCCCGTCTCCTACAATGAGCAGTTCTTC. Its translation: CASSKGTGILPVSYNEQFF.

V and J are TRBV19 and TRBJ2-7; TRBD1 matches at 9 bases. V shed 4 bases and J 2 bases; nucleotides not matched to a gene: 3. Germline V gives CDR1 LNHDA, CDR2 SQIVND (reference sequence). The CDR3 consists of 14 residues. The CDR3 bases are TGTGCCAGTAGTACCAGACAGGGGGCCTACGAGCAGTACTTC. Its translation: CASSTRQGAYEQYF.

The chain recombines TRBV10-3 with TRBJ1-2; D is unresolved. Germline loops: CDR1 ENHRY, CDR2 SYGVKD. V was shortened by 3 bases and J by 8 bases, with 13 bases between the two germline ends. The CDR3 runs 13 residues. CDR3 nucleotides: TGTGCCATCAGTGAAGGTAGGGAGACGGGCTACACCTTC. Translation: CAISEGRETGYTF.

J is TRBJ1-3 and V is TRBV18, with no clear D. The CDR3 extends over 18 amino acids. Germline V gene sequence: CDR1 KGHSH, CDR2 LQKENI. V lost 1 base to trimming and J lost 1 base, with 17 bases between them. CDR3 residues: CASSPRSFGGSSGNTIYF. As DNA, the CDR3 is TGTGCCAGCTCACCACGGTCATTCGGCGGATCTTCTGGAAACACCATATATTTT.

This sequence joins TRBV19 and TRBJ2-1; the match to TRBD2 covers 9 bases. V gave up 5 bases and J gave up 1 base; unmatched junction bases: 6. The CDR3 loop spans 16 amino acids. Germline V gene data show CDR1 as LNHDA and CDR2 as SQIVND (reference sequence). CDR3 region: CASSLSTSGSYNEQFF. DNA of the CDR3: TGTGCCAGTAGTCTCTCGACTAGCGGTTCCTACAATGAGCAGTTCTTC.

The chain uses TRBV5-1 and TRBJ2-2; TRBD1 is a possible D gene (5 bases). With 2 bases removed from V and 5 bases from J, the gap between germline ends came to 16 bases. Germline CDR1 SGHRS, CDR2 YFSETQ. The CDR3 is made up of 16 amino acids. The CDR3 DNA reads TGCGCCAGCAGCTTTACCTGGACAAGGGGTACCGGGGAGCTGTTTTTT. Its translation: CASSFTWTRGTGELFF.

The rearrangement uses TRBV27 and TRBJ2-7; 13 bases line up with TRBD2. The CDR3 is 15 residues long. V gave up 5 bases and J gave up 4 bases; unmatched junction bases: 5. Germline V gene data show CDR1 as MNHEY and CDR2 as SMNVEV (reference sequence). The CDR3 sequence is CASSRTSGSPYEQYF. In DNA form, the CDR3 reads TGTGCCAGCAGTAGGACTAGCGGGAGTCCGTACGAGCAGTACTTC.

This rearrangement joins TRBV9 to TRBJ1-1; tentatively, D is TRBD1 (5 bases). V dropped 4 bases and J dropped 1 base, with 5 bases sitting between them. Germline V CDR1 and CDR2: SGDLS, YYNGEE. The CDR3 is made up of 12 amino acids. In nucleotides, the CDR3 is TGTGCCAGCAGCAGGGGGAACACTGAAGCTTTCTTT. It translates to CASSRGNTEAFF.

This chain's CDR3 is CASSLFGTKQETQYF. The CDR3 DNA is TGTGCCAGCAGCTTGTTCGGGACAAAGCAAGAGACCCAGTACTTC. The rearrangement uses TRBV5-5 and TRBJ2-5; D is possibly TRBD1 (6 bases). Germline CDR1 SGHKS, CDR2 YYEKEE (reference sequence). The CDR3 runs to 15 residues. The ends were cut back, 1 base at V and 2 bases at J, with 12 bases in the middle.

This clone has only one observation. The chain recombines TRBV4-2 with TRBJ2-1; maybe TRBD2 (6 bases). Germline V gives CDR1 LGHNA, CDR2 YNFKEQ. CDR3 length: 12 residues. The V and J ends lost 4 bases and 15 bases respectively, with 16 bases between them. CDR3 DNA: TGTGCCAGCAGCCCCTCGGGGGTTTATCGGTTCTTC. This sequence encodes CASSPSGVYRFF.